A selection of T cell receptor beta chains follows, all from one sample in a study of blood T cell repertoires in COVID-19. The method was immunoSEQ multiplex PCR; TCRdb's version includes in-frame clones alone and lacks a portion of them. The sample lists some 230,000 clones, about 86% seen once, with about 10% in the top ten. The sample taken for sequencing was peripheral blood. These receptors were collected from a woman in her 50s with COVID-19, enrolled during active disease. The CDR3 runs from the conserved cysteine through the conserved F or W. Fields, in order: J gene, CDR3 length, clone size, V gene, D gene, CDR3 protein, CDR3 DNA. D genes are given only for firm matches. The size field is filled for only some rows; it gives once, few, many or a size class.

>TRBJ1-1|17|few|TRBV4-1|-
CASSAELQGAFNTEAFF
TGCGCCAGCAGCGCCGAATTACAAGGGGCGTTTAACACTGAAGCTTTCTTT
>TRBJ2-3|13|-|TRBV27|-
CASRQVSTDTQYF
TGTGCCAGCAGACAGGTTAGCACAGATACGCAGTATTTT
>TRBJ2-7|15|-|TRBV6-2/TRBV6-3|TRBD2
CASSYSLAGGYEQYF
TGTGCCAGCAGTTACTCTCTAGCGGGGGGGTACGAGCAGTACTTC
>TRBJ1-5|15|-|TRBV6-5|TRBD1
CASILDRAENQPQHF
TGTGCCAGCATCCTGGACAGGGCAGAGAATCAGCCCCAGCATTTT
>TRBJ1-2|14|-|TRBV2|-
CASSEEDQGYGYTF
TGTGCCAGCAGTGAAGAGGACCAGGGATATGGCTACACCTTC
>TRBJ1-1|12|once|TRBV5-6|-
CASSVTGTEAFF
TGTGCCAGCAGCGTCACAGGGACTGAAGCTTTCTTT
>TRBJ2-7|13|-|TRBV27|-
CASSSRVPYEQYF
TGTGCCAGCAGTTCCAGGGTACCCTACGAGCAGTACTTC
>TRBJ2-2|16|-|TRBV19|TRBD2
CASTDGAAGGTGELFF
TGTGCCAGTACCGATGGGGCGGCGGGGGGGACCGGGGAGCTGTTTTTT
>TRBJ1-1|13|-|TRBV10-1|-
CASSESNRPRGFF
TGCGCCAGCAGTGAGTCGAATCGCCCGCGGGGTTTCTTT
>TRBJ2-1|17|-|TRBV7-2|-
CASSSPTGFGAYNEQFF
TGTGCCAGCAGCTCCCCCACAGGGTTCGGGGCATACAATGAGCAGTTCTTC
>TRBJ2-2|16|-|TRBV4-1|TRBD1
CASSQDPGTGGGELFF
TGCGCCAGCAGCCAAGACCCCGGGACAGGGGGCGGGGAGCTGTTTTTT
>TRBJ1-1|14|-|TRBV10-3|TRBD1
CAIRGQGAYTEAFF
TGTGCCATCAGGGGACAGGGGGCGTATACTGAAGCTTTCTTT
>TRBJ1-1|13|-|TRBV7-2|-
CASSLGGRTEAFF
TGTGCCAGCAGCTTAGGGGGGCGAACTGAAGCTTTCTTT
>TRBJ1-1|14|-|TRBV6-5|TRBD1
CASSDMTQGARAFF
TGTGCCAGCAGCGACATGACACAGGGGGCGCGAGCTTTCTTT
>TRBJ2-1|15|-|TRBV5-1|TRBD2
CASSPPGLAGDEQFF
TGCGCCAGCAGCCCCCCGGGACTAGCTGGGGATGAGCAGTTCTTC
>TRBJ2-2|15|-|TRBV10-3|-
CAISELGGPGGELFF
TGTGCCATCAGTGAATTAGGGGGTCCGGGCGGGGAGCTGTTTTTT
>TRBJ1-5|14|once|TRBV2|TRBD1
CASSDRGRPQPQHF
TGTGCCAGCAGTGACAGGGGGCGGCCTCAGCCCCAGCATTTT
>TRBJ1-1|15|-|TRBV5-4|TRBD1
CASSPDRLMNTEAFF
TGTGCCAGCAGCCCGGACAGGCTTATGAACACTGAAGCTTTCTTT
>TRBJ2-1|12|-|TRBV7-2|-
CASSQTANEQFF
TGTGCCAGCAGCCAGACTGCCAATGAGCAGTTCTTC
>TRBJ1-2|16|few|TRBV4-1|-
CASSQVVGGRRNGYTF
TGCGCCAGCAGCCAAGTTGTGGGGGGGCGCAGAAATGGCTACACCTTC
>TRBJ2-3|15|-|TRBV7-2|-
CASSLRRGRVDTQYF
TGTGCCAGCAGCTTAAGGCGGGGTAGGGTGGATACGCAGTATTTT
>TRBJ2-6|16|-|TRBV14|-
CASSRQFGTGANVLTF
TGTGCCAGCAGCCGCCAATTCGGGACAGGGGCCAACGTCCTGACTTTC
>TRBJ1-1|14|-|TRBV5-4|-
CASSLDASITEAFF
TGTGCCAGCAGCTTGGATGCGAGTATCACTGAAGCTTTCTTT
>TRBJ1-1|15|-|TRBV28|-
CASSLPPGENTEAFF
TGTGCCAGCAGTCTCCCGCCAGGGGAGAACACTGAAGCTTTCTTT
>TRBJ2-1|15|-|TRBV9|TRBD2
CASSPQRGVYNEQFF
TGTGCCAGCAGCCCACAGCGGGGGGTCTACAATGAGCAGTTCTTC
>TRBJ2-1|18|few|TRBV24-1|TRBD2
CATSDPGTSGGVRNEQFF
TGTGCCACCAGTGACCCAGGAACTAGCGGGGGGGTAAGGAATGAGCAGTTCTTC
>TRBJ1-5|14|-|TRBV6-6|TRBD1
CASSYAGTGVAQHF
TGTGCCAGCAGTTACGCTGGGACAGGGGTGGCCCAGCATTTT
>TRBJ2-2|17|once|TRBV7-8|TRBD1
CASSPRQGRTNTGELFF
TGTGCCAGCAGCCCCAGACAGGGTCGTACGAACACCGGGGAGCTGTTTTTT
>TRBJ1-2|12|-|TRBV29-1|-
CSATDFNYGYTF
TGCAGCGCGACTGACTTCAACTATGGCTACACCTTC
>TRBJ1-2|15|few|TRBV4-1|-
CASSQDLRLVYGYTF
TGCGCCAGCAGCCAAGATCTTCGTTTAGTCTATGGCTACACCTTC
>TRBJ1-1|12|few|TRBV29-1|-
CSGRGGRTEAFF
TGCAGCGGTAGGGGAGGGCGTACTGAAGCTTTCTTT
>TRBJ2-1|16|once|TRBV5-4|-
CASSPSPGFPRFEQFF
TGTGCCAGCAGTCCCAGCCCGGGGTTCCCCAGGTTTGAGCAGTTCTTC
>TRBJ1-6|14|few|TRBV10-3|-
CAISEVDLGSPLHF
TGTGCCATCAGTGAGGTTGATCTCGGGTCACCCCTCCACTTT
>TRBJ2-2|14|-|TRBV25-1|TRBD1
CASRRQGATGELFF
TGTGCCAGCCGGAGACAGGGGGCCACCGGGGAGCTGTTTTTT
>TRBJ2-3|15|-|TRBV6-5|-
CASSYSRKRTDTQYF
TGTGCCAGCAGTTACTCGAGAAAGCGAACAGATACGCAGTATTTT
>TRBJ1-1|15|-|TRBV10-3|-
CAISENPGMNTEAFF
TGTGCCATCAGTGAAAACCCAGGGATGAACACTGAAGCTTTCTTT
>TRBJ1-6|16|-|TRBV6-1|-
CASSDRTVIGNSPLHF
TGTGCCAGCAGTGACCGGACAGTTATCGGGAATTCACCCCTCCACTTT
>TRBJ2-3|13|-|TRBV29-1|-
CSVDGGGTDTQYF
TGCAGCGTTGATGGGGGCGGCACAGATACGCAGTATTTT
>TRBJ2-5|15|-|TRBV15|-
CATSRDRSSGETQYF
TGTGCCACCAGCAGAGATCGATCCTCGGGGGAGACCCAGTACTTC
>TRBJ1-2|13|-|TRBV12-3/TRBV12-4|-
CASSSAGEYGYTF
TGTGCCAGCAGTTCCGCAGGGGAATATGGCTACACCTTC
>TRBJ1-2|12|once|TRBV19|-
CASNHINYGYTF
TGTGCCAGTAATCACATTAACTATGGCTACACCTTC
>TRBJ2-4|12|-|TRBV27|-
CASRNRLNIQYF
TGTGCCAGCAGAAACAGGTTAAACATTCAGTACTTC
>TRBJ1-4|14|-|TRBV11-3|-
CASSLGSAGGKLFF
TGTGCCAGCAGCTTAGGGTCAGCGGGGGGAAAACTGTTTTTT
>TRBJ2-3|16|-|TRBV15|-
CATSRPLWRKGNTQYF
TGTGCCACCAGCAGACCACTCTGGCGAAAGGGGAATACGCAGTATTTT
>TRBJ1-5|13|-|TRBV6-5|-
CASRTGFNQPQHF
TGTGCCAGCAGGACAGGCTTCAATCAGCCCCAGCATTTT